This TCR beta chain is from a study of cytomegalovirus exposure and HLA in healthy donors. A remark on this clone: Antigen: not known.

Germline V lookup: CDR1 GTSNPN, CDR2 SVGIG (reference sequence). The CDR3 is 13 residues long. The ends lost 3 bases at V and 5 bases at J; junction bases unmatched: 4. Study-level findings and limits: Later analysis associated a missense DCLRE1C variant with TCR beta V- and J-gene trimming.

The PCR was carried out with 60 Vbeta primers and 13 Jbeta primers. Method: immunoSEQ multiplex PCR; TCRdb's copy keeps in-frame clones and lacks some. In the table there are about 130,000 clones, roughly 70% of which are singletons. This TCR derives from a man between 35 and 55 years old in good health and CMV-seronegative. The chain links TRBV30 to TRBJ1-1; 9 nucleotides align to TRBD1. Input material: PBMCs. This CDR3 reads CAWSGQGLTEAFF. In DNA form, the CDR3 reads TGTGCCTGGAGCGGACAGGGGTTGACTGAAGCTTTCTTT.